This T cell receptor beta chain was documented in a study of T cell repertoires in cytomegalovirus infection. About the study: It was recently identified HLA-C-restricted and well-studied HLA-B-restricted CMV epitopes that the study used. The study's findings and limits: In two of eight donors, the top clonotype was HLA-C-restricted CMV-specific.

Looked up from germline, CDR1 is SGHRS and CDR2 is YFSETQ. The CDR3 contains 17 residues. With V trimmed by 4 bases and J by 9 bases, 13 bases remained unmatched. TCRdb analysed the reads with MiXCR anew, one entry per CDR3 protein. In the table there are about 890,000 distinct CDR3 sequences, around 32% of which are singletons. Concerning this clonotype itself: Antigen unknown.

The chain joins TRBV5-1 to TRBJ2-1; 13 positions agree with TRBD2. This sequence originates from a human donor in good health (CMV status not recorded). Some clones in this sample may be carry-over from other donors' samples. The sample in question was cultured CD8+ T cells from PBMCs, obtained from culture after CMV antigen stimulation. This CDR3 reads CASSPALLAGGQGEQFF. The CDR3 region has the DNA TGCGCCAGCAGCCCCGCACTACTAGCGGGGGGGCAGGGTGAGCAGTTCTTC.